This T cell receptor (beta chain) was sequenced in a study of blood T cell repertoires in COVID-19. Study-level background: In each case, the material was cDNA or gDNA derived from T cells, B-cell-depleted T cells, or PBMCs.

Trimming cost V 2 bases and J 2 bases, with 9 bases left between them. The CDR3 length is 14 residues. Germline V CDR1 and CDR2: SGHVS, FQNEAQ. Original processing notes: Counts of nucleated cells, estimated from reference gene primer amplification, were obtained. TCRdb's table, derived via immunoSEQ multiplex PCR, lists solely in-frame clones and lacks some. The DNA was the basis for D and trimming; V, J and clone size are from that table. The table lists about 150,000 clones, roughly 87% of them singletons. V and J are TRBV7-8 and TRBJ1-1, with D unclear. The clonotype was recovered from a woman between 55 and 75 years old with active or convalescent COVID-19. What was sequenced was peripheral blood. In nucleotides, the CDR3 is TGTGCCAGCAGCTTAAACAGCTTTAACACTGAAGCTTTCTTT. Encoded protein: CASSLNSFNTEAFF. The entire variable domain, with the rest obtained from reference TRBV7-8 and TRBJ1-1, is as follows: GAGVSQSPRYKVAKRGQDVALRCDPISGHVSLFWYQQALGQGPEFLTYFQNEAQLDKSGLPSDRFFAERPEGSVSTLKIQRTQQEDSAVYLCASSLNSFNTEAFFGQGTRLTVV.